This TCR beta chain stems from a study of blood T cell repertoires in COVID-19 (dated by TCRdb to about 2020). About the investigation overall: Samples covering the acute and convalescent phases of COVID-19 were provided by collaborators in the United States, Italy and Spain. The repertoires were released in a freely available public database meant as a resource for research on the immune response to SARS-CoV-2. The prospective study material was composed of cDNA or gDNA derived from T cells, B-cell-depleted T cells, or PBMCs. Where HLA class I and class II types were available, the types were taken from metadata supplied by the sample provider, not from assay-based typing. Deeply sampled blood TCRbeta repertoires from subjects exposed to, actively infected with, or recovered from COVID-19 were included in the dataset. The samples were drawn from the first 160 participants of the ongoing ImmuneRACE study and from 1,254 subjects provided by 6 global collaborators. The sample metadata nearly always contained a de-identified subject ID, COVID-19 status, age in years and sex.

The CDR3 runs 15 amino acids, cysteine and phenylalanine included. The kept DNA is CDR3 alone, 45 bases in frame from the first base. CDR1 and CDR2 are read off the germline V gene as SGHRS and YFSETQ. V and J are trimmed by 0 bases and 5 bases, and the gene matches miss 5 bases of the junction. In the prospective study, participants were about 18 to 95 years old, resided in about two dozen geographic areas of the United States, and were enrolled through a virtual design. To assign participants to cohorts, the prospective study relied on clinical history that participants themselves reported in a screening survey and a study questionnaire. For ImmuneRACE Cohort 3, a participant was defined as recovered based on two consecutive negative NP/OP PCR tests, clearance by a healthcare professional, or resolution of symptoms. Mobile phlebotomists in the prospective study collected whole blood, serum and a nasopharyngeal or oropharyngeal swab from every participant. Prospective study participants could optionally give additional blood draws and questionnaires over an approximately two-month period. Before DNA extraction, prospective study blood samples were shipped either frozen or at room temperature.

The immunoSEQ Assay, a bias-controlled multiplex PCR, was used to amplify TCRbeta CDR3 regions from genomic DNA. In the paper's pipeline: The number of nucleated cells in each sample was estimated from the amplification of reference gene primers within the assay. Sequence reads were collapsed and filtered to measure the absolute abundance of every unique TCRbeta CDR3 rearrangement. For each sample, productive Simpson clonality was calculated as the square root of Simpson's diversity index across productive rearrangements. TCRdb provides this immuneACCESS table in a form limited to in-frame rearrangements. Some clones are lacking; in checked studies, under half of them reflect an unresolved V gene, and why the rest are absent is not known. The D gene and trimming were derived from the DNA, and the V and J assignments and clone size from that table. For this sample the table gives around 220,000 clones, of which 80% to 95% were detected only once. Jointly, the top ten make up approximately 1.9% of the sample.

Broad study findings and their caveats: Clinical and demographic metadata were provided uncurated, with the amount varying by source and participant.

With respect to this clone: This clone's antigen is unknown. Within one base of it there is no much larger clone, and no base qualities were kept.

The source material was PBMCs or T cells enriched from blood (not recorded which). The rearrangement combines TRBV5-1 with TRBJ1-5; TRBD1 aligns with 7 central bases. The TCR sequence derives from a young woman who had recovered from COVID-19. The DNA sequence is given as TGCGCCAGCAGCTTGGGAGGGGACAGTTATCAGCCCCAGCATTTT. Its product reads: CASSLGGDSYQPQHF. The reference TRBV5-1 and TRBJ1-5 proteins fill in what lies around the CDR3, so the full variable domain reads KAGVTQTPRYLIKTRGQQVTLSCSPISGHRSVSWYQQTPGQGLQFLFEYFSETQRNKGNFPGRFSGRQFSNSRSEMNVSTLELGDSALYLCASSLGGDSYQPQHFGDGTRLSIL.